Listed here are 10 T cell receptor beta chains from one sample, sequenced in a study of early T cells in non-severe SARS-CoV-2 infection. TCRdb independently ran MiXCR on the 5' RACE reads; one entry per CDR3 protein. The sample has approximately 81,000 distinct CDR3 sequences, roughly 6% seen once; the top ten hold less than 9.5%. The specimen was whole blood. The receptors shown here come from an adult who was a healthcare worker with PCR-confirmed SARS-CoV-2 infection or an uninfected control (not recorded which).

This clonotype was recorded at least ten times. The chain uses TRBV28 and TRBJ2-6, with no clear D. The CDR3 is 14 amino acids. V shed 5 bases and J shed 0 bases, with 5 bases lying between them. Germline V lookup: CDR1 MDHEN, CDR2 SYDVKM. This CDR3 reads CASSQDSGANVLTF. The CDR3 coding sequence is TGTGCCAGCAGTCAAGACTCTGGGGCCAACGTCCTGACTTTC.

This clonotype has a count of ten or more. The CDR3 is CASSLVGGSTQETQYF. In DNA, the CDR3 is TGCGCCAGCAGCTTGGTCGGCGGGAGCACTCAAGAGACCCAGTACTTC. The V call is TRBV5-1, the J call TRBJ2-5, with 7 bases matching TRBD2. The CDR3 spans 16 residues. Germline loops: CDR1 SGHRS, CDR2 YFSETQ. J lost 2 bases, V lost 0 bases, and 7 bases had no gene match.

This clonotype was detected only once. A much larger clone differs by one base, so this may be a read error. The J gene is TRBJ2-2, the V gene TRBV19, with TRBD2 matching over 14 bases. This CDR3 contains 16 residues. CDR1 and CDR2 (germline): LNHDA, SQIVND (reference sequence). The CDR3 nucleotides are TGTGTCAGTAGTAGGACTAGCGGGAGGATCGGCGGGGAGCTGTTTTTT. Its protein product is CVSSRTSGRIGGELFF.

The chain couples TRBV3-1 to TRBJ2-7; TRBD1 or TRBD2 may be the D gene (5 bases each). This CDR3 has 17 residues. The V gene's germline CDR1 is LGHDT and CDR2 YNNKEL (reference sequence). V shed 0 bases and J shed 0 bases, with 15 bases lying between them. CDR3 protein: CASSQDRKGTYSYEQYF. The CDR3 coding sequence is TGTGCCAGCAGCCAAGATAGGAAGGGGACGTACTCCTACGAGCAGTACTTC.

The chain joins TRBV6-5 to TRBJ2-1, with 7 bases that match TRBD2. The CDR3 runs 15 residues. Germline CDR1 and CDR2: MNHEY and SVGAGI. The V and J ends lost 0 bases and 9 bases, in that order; junction bases with no gene match: 8. CDR3 DNA sequence: TGTGCCAGCAGTTACTCGATATTAGGCGGGGGTGAGCAGTTCTTC. Amino acids: CASSYSILGGGEQFF.

This clonotype was counted only a few times. The chain recombines TRBV9 with TRBJ2-3; perhaps TRBD1 as D (6 bases). Germline CDR1 and CDR2: SGDLS and YYNGEE. The CDR3 is 16 residues long. Trimming removed 3 bases at V and 1 base at J, with 15 bases between. CDR3 region: CASSAVQGRGTDTQYF. The CDR3 DNA is TGTGCCAGCAGCGCTGTACAGGGCCGGGGCACAGATACGCAGTATTTT.

This clonotype was seen a handful of times. The gene calls are TRBV18 and TRBJ2-2; 10 bases align to TRBD2. The CDR3 is 16 amino acids. Germline values: CDR1 KGHSH, CDR2 LQKENI. The ends lost 3 bases at V and 3 bases at J; junction bases unmatched: 4. The CDR3 loop is CASSPLAGADTGELFF. The CDR3 region has the DNA TGTGCCAGCTCACCCCTAGCGGGGGCAGACACCGGGGAGCTGTTTTTT.

The chain combines TRBV6-5 with TRBJ1-6; a weak D match, TRBD1 (5 bases). Trimming cost V 2 bases and J 6 bases, with 8 bases left between them. CDR1 and CDR2 (germline): MNHEY, SVGAGI. The CDR3 runs 14 residues. The CDR3: CASSYAGTNSPLHF. CDR3 coding DNA: TGTGCCAGCAGTTACGCAGGGACTAATTCACCCCTCCACTTT.

This clonotype was seen more than once but under ten times. The chain employs TRBV6-2 or TRBV6-3 and TRBJ1-1, with D unclear. The CDR3 covers 13 residues. Trimming took 3 bases from V and 3 from J, leaving 8 bases between them. From germline, CDR1 is MNHEY and CDR2 SVGEGT. CDR3: CASSYSRHTEAFF. The CDR3 nucleotides are TGTGCCAGCAGTTATAGTCGACACACTGAAGCTTTCTTT.

This clonotype was recorded at least ten times. The rearrangement links TRBV7-9 to TRBJ1-4, with D possibly matching TRBD1 (5 bases). V lost 2 bases to trimming and J lost 0 bases, with 10 bases between them. CDR3 length equals 16 residues. CDR1 and CDR2 from the germline V gene are SEHNR and FQNEAQ (reference sequence). The CDR3 nucleotides read TGTGCCAGCAGCTTACAGGGACTGACAACTAATGAAAAACTGTTTTTT. Amino acid sequence: CASSLQGLTTNEKLFF.